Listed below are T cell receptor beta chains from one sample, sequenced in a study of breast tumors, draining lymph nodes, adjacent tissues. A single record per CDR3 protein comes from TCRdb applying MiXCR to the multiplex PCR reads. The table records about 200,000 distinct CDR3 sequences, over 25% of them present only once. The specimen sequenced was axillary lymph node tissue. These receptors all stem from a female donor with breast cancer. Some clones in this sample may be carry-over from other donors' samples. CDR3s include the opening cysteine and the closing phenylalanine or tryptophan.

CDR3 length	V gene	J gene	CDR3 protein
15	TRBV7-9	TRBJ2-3	CASSQLTLSGDTQYF
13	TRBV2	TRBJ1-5	CASHRDSNQPQHF
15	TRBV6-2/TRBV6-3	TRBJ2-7	CASRGQGAFSYEQYF
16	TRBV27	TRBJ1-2	CASSDYRDRVGYGYTF
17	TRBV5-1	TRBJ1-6	CASRCASRDSYNSPLHF
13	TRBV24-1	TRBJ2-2	CAGGGALTGELFF
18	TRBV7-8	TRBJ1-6	CASSLGTGKGTYNSPLHF
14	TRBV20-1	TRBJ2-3	CSATTGSRTDTQYF
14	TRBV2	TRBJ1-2	CASSQRQGSYGYTF
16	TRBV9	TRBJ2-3	CASSVATGVSTDTQYF
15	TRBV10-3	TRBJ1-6	CAISELGPMGSPLHF
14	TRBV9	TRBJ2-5	CASNVEPPGETQCF
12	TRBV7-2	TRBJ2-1	CASSSIPNEQFF
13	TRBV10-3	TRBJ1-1	CAITAGWGTEAFF
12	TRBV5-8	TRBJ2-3	CASSLDWDTQYF
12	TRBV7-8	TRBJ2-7	CASTMGGDEQYF
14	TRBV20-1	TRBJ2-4	CSALPPRLGNIQYF
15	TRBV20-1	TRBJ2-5	CSAQLRQGGRETQYF
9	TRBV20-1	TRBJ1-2	CSADRRSVF
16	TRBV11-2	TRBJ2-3	CASSFLRGGSTDTQYF
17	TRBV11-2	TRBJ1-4	CASSVEPGLAGDEKLFF
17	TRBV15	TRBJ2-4	CATSRVKGAYGKNIQYF
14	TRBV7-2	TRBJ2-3	CASSLMGKGDTQYF
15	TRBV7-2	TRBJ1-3	CASSALGGAGNTIYF
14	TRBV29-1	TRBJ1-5	CRPCGDRGPQPQHF
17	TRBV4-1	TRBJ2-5	CASSQDSLAGGRETQYF
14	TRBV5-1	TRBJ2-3	CASSLEEGTDTQYF
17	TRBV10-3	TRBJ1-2	CAISESWARGSDYGYTF
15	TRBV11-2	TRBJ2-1	CASSLGQPYYNEQFF
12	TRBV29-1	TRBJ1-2	CSARPPALSYTF
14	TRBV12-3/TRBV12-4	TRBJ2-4	CASNLGTGGNIQYF
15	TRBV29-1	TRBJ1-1	CSVSRGGTTNTGAFF
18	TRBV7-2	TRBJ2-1	CASSSPPGRGAFYNEQFF
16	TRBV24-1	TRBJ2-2	CATSGPGTGGGGELFF
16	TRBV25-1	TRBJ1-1	CASSESSVGRDTEAFF
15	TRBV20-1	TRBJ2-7	CSARDIGTSGYEQYF
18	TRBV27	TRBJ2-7	CASSFSSTSGGPTYEQYF
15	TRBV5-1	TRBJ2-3	CASSGAGAHTDTQYF
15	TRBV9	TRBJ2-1	CASSVGTSGMDEQFF
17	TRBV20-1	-	CSATSGTSGRAHETQYF
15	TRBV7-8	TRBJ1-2	CASSLDRGRGFGYTF
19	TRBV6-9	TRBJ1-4	CASSHSKGGGTGGKEKLFF
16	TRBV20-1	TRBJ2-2	CSAPGASISNTGELFF
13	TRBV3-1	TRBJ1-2	CASSQDWKDGYTF